This entry describes one T cell receptor (beta chain). Trimming at V came to 1 base and at J to 5 bases, leaving 9 bases not matched to a gene. Per the germline V gene, CDR1 is LGHDT and CDR2 is YNNKEL (reference sequence). CDR3 length: 16 residues. This entry belongs to a study of blood T cell repertoires in COVID-19. Study overall: The United States, Italy and Spain provided the acute and convalescent COVID-19 samples. T cells, B-cell-depleted T cells, or PBMCs provided the cDNA or gDNA that served as material.

Original data processing: Amplification with reference gene primers provided the estimates of nucleated cell counts. Repertoires were generated with immunoSEQ multiplex PCR, while TCRdb's copy carries only in-frame clones and drops some. From that table come the V and J calls and clone size; the DNA was used to work out D and trimming. This sample has 150,000 to 200,000 clones, with roughly 86% found just once. Sequencing used peripheral blood. The chain has TRBV3-1 (or the pseudogene TRBV3-2) and TRBJ2-5, with TRBD2 matching 8 bases. The origin of this receptor is a man aged 70-80 years with acute or convalescent COVID-19. The CDR3 reads CASSQVVAGYPETQYF. DNA of the CDR3: TGTGCCAGCAGCCAAGTGGTAGCGGGATATCCGGAGACCCAGTACTTC.